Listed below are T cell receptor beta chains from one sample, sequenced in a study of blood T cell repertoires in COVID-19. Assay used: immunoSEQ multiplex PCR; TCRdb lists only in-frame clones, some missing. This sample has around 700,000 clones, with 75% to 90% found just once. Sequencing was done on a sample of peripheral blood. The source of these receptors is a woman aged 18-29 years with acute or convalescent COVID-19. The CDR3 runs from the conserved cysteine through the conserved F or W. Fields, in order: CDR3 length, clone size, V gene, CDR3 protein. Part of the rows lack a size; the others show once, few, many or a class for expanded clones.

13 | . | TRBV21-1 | CASSAGVNQPQHF
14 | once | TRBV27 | CASSLDRGRQPQHF
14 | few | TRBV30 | CAWSVSAGGYGYTF
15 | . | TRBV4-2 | CASSQERGGVFHQYF
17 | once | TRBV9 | CASSVAPTSGGTDTQYF
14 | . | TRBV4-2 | CASSQGDSPYEQYF
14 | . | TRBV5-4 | CASSLSGLGIKQYF
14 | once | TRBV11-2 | CASSLDWLSDGYTF
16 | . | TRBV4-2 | CASSLQGLSGANVLTF
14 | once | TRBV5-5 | CASRDRGFDGELFF
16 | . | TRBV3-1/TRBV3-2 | CASSQEAGSGANVLTF
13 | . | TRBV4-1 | CASSKGEGTEAFF
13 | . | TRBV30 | CAWSVNRGGGYTF
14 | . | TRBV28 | CASSLAGSTTEAFF
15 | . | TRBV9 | CASSVVGAGGNTIYF
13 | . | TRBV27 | CASSLGGGFEAFF
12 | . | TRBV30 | CAWNRDRYEQYF
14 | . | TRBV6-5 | CASGPRDSGNTIYF
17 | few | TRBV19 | CASSHGGGDLRNSPLHF
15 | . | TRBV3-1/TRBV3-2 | CASSQRDRATGELFF
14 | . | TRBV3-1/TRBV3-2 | CASSQPGQAYEQYF
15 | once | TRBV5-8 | CASSLSGRGADTQYF
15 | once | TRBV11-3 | CASSSGGGGTDTQYF
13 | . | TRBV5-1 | CASSLGQGGGYTF
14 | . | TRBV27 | CASSLLSQGEKLFF
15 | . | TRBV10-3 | CAIRDRALMNTEAFF
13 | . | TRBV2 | CASSLQQRTEAFF
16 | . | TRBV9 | CASSVLGTRSNSPLHF
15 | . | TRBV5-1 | CASSLTTGPSYEQYF
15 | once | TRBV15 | CATSRDPGVTYGYTF
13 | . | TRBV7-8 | CACRRFVNEKLFF
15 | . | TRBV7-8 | CASSLEGAFGQPQHF
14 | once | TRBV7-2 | CASSLAWRGATKYF
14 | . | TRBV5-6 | CASSPGTGYQPQHF
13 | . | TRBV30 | CAWSVFRGTEAFF
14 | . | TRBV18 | CASSETGGYYGYTF
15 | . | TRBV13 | CASSSDGEWSTEAFF
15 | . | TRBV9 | CASSVAISEGAPLHF
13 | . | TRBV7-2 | CASSQTPNYGYTF
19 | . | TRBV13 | CASSPHRAHGMRRNTEAFF
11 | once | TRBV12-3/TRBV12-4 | CASSPTYEQFF
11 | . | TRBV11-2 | CASSQGNTIYF
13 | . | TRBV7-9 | CASSLSGGLEAFF
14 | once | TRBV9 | CASSGYQVDYGYTF
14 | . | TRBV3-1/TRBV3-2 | CASSRSGHFYGYTF
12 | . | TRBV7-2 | CASSLDSYGYTF
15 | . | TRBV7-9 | CASGNSGGAESPLHF
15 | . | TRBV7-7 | CASSLLAGGQETQYF